Given below is one T cell receptor (beta chain) in context. Its antigen is not known. Repertoires were generated with immunoSEQ multiplex PCR, while TCRdb's copy carries only in-frame clones and drops some. The sample yields roughly 300,000 clones, just over 85% seen once. Germline CDR1 and CDR2: SNHLY and FYNNEI. This CDR3 has 13 amino acids. Unmatched junction bases numbered 1, after V lost 7 bases and J lost 0 bases. The entry originates in a study of cytomegalovirus exposure and HLA in healthy donors. Whole-study results and caveats: Investigators reported under 200 TCR beta chains as tied to cytomegalovirus.

The clonotype originates from a woman younger than 30 in good health and CMV-seronegative. Material: PBMCs. The chain combines TRBV2 with TRBJ2-3; TRBD1 matches at 7 bases. The CDR3, as DNA: TGTGCCAGCAAAGGGGGCAGCACAGATACGCAGTATTTT. It translates to CASKGGSTDTQYF. Variable domain in full (rest from reference TRBV2 and TRBJ2-3): EPEVTQTPSHQVTQMGQEVILRCVPISNHLYFYWYRQILGQKVEFLVSFYNNEISEKSEIFDDQFSVERPDGSNFTLKIRSTKLEDSAMYFCASKGGSTDTQYFGPGTRLTVL.